What follows are 7 T cell receptor beta chains derived from one specimen sequenced in a study of blood T cell repertoires in COVID-19. Measured with immunoSEQ multiplex PCR; TCRdb has only the in-frame clones, and not every one. The repertoire holds around 100,000 clones, more than 75% seen once, with roughly 7.7% in the top ten. Sequencing input: peripheral blood. These receptors were collected from an older man with acute or convalescent COVID-19.

This clone was observed once. V usage is TRBV24-1 and J usage is TRBJ1-2; no definite D call. V shed 4 bases and J shed 6 bases, with 14 bases lying between them. Germline assignment: CDR1 KGHDR and CDR2 SFDVKD. The CDR3 extends over 14 amino acids. This CDR3 reads CATSEPWRADGYTF. Written as DNA, the CDR3 is TGTGCCACCAGTGAGCCTTGGAGGGCTGATGGCTACACCTTC.

As for this clone: Different DNA sequences within this sample yield the same CDR3. The chain is built from TRBV28 and TRBJ1-2; D not resolved. Germline CDR1 MDHEN, CDR2 SYDVKM. Trimming took 6 bases from V and 2 from J, leaving 4 bases between them. There are 11 residues in the CDR3. For the CDR3, the DNA is TGTGCCAGCAGCCAAAACTATGGCTACACCTTC. It specifies CASSQNYGYTF.

The chain carries TRBV5-1 and TRBJ1-1; no definite D call. The germline V and J ends were trimmed by 5 bases and 6 bases, with 14 bases remaining between them. This CDR3 has 13 residues. From germline, CDR1 is SGHRS and CDR2 YFSETQ. The CDR3 coding sequence is TGCGCCAGCAGGGAACCCGGCGGTCCTGAAGCTTTCTTT. Translated, it gives CASREPGGPEAFF.

The chain recombines TRBV9 with TRBJ1-4; the match to TRBD1 covers 7 bases. This CDR3 is built from 14 residues. V shed 3 bases, J shed 7 bases, and the junction held 6 bases outside the gene matches. Germline V gene sequence: CDR1 SGDLS, CDR2 YYNGEE. The CDR3 bases are TGTGCCAGCAGCGCGACAGGGTCTCGTGAAAAACTGTTTTTT. Translating gives CASSATGSREKLFF.

Turning to this clone: At one boundary the junction diverges from the germline segment, which might be a read error. The chain has TRBV28 and TRBJ2-6; possible D gene TRBD1, 6 bases. Germline lookup yields CDR1 MDHEN and CDR2 SYDVKM. CDR3 length: 15 amino acids. Here the CDR3 reads CASMGTTTGANILTF. The CDR3 DNA reads TGTGCCAGCATGGGGACAACCACTGGGGCCAACATCCTGACTTTC.

The V gene is TRBV15, the J gene TRBJ2-7; tentatively, D is TRBD2 (6 bases). This CDR3 spans 15 amino acids. Germline CDR1 and CDR2: LNHNV and YYDKDF (reference sequence). Between the trimmed V and J ends, which lost 5 bases and 5 bases, there was a span of 19 bases. This chain's CDR3 is CATSAPAAGYHEQYF. The CDR3 DNA reads as TGTGCCACCAGCGCCCCCGCTGCGGGGTACCACGAGCAGTACTTC.

V is TRBV5-1 and J is TRBJ1-6; 7 bases are shared with TRBD1. The ends lost 0 bases at V and 6 bases at J; junction bases unmatched: 6. The germline V gene encodes CDR1 SGHRS and CDR2 YFSETQ. The CDR3 length is 16 residues. The CDR3 loop is CASSLEGGQRNSPLHF. The DNA of the CDR3 is TGCGCCAGCAGCTTGGAGGGGGGACAGCGTAATTCACCCCTCCACTTT.